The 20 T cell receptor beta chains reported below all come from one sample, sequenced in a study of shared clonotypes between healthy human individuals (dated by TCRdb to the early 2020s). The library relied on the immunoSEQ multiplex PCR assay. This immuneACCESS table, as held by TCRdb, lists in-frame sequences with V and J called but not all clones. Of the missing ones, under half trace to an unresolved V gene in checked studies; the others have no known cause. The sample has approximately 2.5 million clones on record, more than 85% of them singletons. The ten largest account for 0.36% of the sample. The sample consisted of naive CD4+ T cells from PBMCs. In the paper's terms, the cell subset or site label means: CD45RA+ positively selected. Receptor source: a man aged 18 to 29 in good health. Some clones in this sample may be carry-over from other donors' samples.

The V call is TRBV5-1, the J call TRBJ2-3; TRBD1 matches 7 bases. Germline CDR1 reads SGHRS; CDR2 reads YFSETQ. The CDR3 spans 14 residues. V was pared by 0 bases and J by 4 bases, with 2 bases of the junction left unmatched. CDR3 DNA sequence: TGCGCCAGCAGCTTGGACAGGGGAGCAGATACGCAGTATTTT. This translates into CASSLDRGADTQYF.

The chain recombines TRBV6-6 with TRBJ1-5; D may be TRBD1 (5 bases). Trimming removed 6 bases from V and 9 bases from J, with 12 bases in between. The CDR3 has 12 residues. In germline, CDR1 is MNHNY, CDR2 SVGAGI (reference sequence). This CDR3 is CASRGEGAPQHF. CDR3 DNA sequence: TGTGCCAGCAGAGGGGAAGGTGCGCCCCAGCATTTT.

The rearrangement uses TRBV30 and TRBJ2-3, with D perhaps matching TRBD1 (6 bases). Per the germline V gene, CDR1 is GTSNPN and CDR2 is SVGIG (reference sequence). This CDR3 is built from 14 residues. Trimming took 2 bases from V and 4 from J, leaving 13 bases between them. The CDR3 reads CAWSRGGDSDTQYF. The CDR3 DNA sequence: TGTGCCTGGAGTCGAGGGGGAGACTCAGATACGCAGTATTTT.

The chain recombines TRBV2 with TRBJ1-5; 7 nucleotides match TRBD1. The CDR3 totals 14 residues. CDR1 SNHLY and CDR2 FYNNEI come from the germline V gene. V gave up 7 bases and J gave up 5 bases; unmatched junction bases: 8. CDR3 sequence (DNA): TGTGCCAGCAAGAAACAGGGGCGGGATCAGCCCCAGCATTTT. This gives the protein CASKKQGRDQPQHF.

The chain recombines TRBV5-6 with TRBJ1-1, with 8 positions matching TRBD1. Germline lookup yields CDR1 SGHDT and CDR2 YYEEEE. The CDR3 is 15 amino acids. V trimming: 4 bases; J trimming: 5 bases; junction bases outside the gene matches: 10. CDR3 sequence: CASSGTDRAMTEAFF. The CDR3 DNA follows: TGTGCCAGCAGCGGAACGGACAGGGCGATGACTGAAGCTTTCTTT.

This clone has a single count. In nucleotides, the CDR3 is TGTGCCAGCAGCTTAGTCGGGGCCGGGGAGCTGTTTTTT. Translated, it gives CASSLVGAGELFF. The chain recombines TRBV7-2 with TRBJ2-2; TRBD2 is a possible D gene (5 bases). The germline CDR1 and CDR2 sequences are SGHTA and FQGNSA. The length of the CDR3 is 13 residues. Trimming cost V 1 base and J 6 bases, with 6 bases left between them.

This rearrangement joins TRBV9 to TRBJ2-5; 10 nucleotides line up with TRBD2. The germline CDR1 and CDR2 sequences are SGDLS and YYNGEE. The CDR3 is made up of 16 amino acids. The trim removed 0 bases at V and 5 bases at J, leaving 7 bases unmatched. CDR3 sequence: CASSVGLAGAWETQYF. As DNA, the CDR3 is TGTGCCAGCAGCGTAGGGCTAGCGGGAGCCTGGGAGACCCAGTACTTC.

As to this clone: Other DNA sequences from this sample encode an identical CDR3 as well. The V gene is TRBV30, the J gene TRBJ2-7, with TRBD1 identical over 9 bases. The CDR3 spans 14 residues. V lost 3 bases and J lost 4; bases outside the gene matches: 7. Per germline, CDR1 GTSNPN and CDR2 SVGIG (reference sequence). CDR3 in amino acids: CAWRPGQGRYEQYF. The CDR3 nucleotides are TGTGCCTGGAGACCGGGACAGGGTAGGTACGAGCAGTACTTC.

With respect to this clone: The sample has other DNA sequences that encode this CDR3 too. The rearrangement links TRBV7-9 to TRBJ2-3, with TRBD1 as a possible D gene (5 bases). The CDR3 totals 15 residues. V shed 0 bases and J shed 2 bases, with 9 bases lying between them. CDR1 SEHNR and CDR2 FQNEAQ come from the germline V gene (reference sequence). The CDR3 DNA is TGTGCCAGCAGCTTAGCTGGGGCCAACACAGATACGCAGTATTTT. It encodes CASSLAGANTDTQYF.

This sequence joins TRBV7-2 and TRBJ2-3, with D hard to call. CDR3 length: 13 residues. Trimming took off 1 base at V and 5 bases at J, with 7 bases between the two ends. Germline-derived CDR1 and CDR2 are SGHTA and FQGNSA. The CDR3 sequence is CASSLVGEDTQYF. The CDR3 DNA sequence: TGTGCCAGCAGCTTAGTAGGCGAAGATACGCAGTATTTT.

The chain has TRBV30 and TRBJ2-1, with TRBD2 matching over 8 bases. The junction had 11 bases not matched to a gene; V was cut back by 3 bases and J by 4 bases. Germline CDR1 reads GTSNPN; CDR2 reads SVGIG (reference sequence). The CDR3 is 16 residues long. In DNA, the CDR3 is TGTGCCTGGAGCGCCGAAGGACTAGCTGCGTACAATGAGCAGTTCTTC. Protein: CAWSAEGLAAYNEQFF.

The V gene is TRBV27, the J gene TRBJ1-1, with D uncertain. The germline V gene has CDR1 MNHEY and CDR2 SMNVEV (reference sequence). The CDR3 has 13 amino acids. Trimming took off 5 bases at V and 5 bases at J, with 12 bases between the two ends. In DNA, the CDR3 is TGTGCCAGCAGTCTCCAACTCGGGACTGAAGCTTTCTTT. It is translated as CASSLQLGTEAFF.

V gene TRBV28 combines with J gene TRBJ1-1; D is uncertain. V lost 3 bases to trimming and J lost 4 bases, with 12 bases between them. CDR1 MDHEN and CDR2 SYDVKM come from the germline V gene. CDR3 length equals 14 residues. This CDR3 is CASSFREWGTEAFF. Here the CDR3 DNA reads TGTGCCAGCAGTTTTAGGGAGTGGGGCACTGAAGCTTTCTTT.

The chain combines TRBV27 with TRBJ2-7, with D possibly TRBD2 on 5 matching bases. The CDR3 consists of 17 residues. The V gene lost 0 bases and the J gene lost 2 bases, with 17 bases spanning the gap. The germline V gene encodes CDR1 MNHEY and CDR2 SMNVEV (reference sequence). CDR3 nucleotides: TGTGCCAGCAGTTTATCCCCTCCTACTAGGACCCCCTACGAGCAGTACTTC. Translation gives CASSLSPPTRTPYEQYF.

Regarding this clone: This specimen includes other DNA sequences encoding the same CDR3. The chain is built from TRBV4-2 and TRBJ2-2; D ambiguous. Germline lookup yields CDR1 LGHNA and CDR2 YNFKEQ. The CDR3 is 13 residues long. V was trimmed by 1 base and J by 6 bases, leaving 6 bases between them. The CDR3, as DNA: TGTGCCAGCAGCCAAGGTCGAGCCGGGGAGCTGTTTTTT. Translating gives CASSQGRAGELFF.

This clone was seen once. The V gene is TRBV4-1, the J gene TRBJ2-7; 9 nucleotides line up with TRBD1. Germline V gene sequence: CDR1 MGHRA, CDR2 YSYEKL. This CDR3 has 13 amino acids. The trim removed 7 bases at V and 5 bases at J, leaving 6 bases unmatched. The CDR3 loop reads CASTTRTGDEQYF. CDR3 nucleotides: TGCGCCAGCACCACAAGGACAGGGGACGAGCAGTACTTC.

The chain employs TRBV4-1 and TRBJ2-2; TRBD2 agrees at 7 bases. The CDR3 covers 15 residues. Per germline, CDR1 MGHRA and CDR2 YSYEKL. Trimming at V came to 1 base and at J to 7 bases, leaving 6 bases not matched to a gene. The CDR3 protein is CASSQVSWGGGELFF. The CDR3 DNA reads TGCGCCAGCAGCCAAGTCTCCTGGGGGGGCGGGGAGCTGTTTTTT.

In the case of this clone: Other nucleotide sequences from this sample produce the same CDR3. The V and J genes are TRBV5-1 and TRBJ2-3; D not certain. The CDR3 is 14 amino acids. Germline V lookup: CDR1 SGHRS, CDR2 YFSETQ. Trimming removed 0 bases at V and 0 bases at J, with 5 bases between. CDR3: CASSLGGSTDTQYF. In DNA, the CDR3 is TGCGCCAGCAGCTTGGGAGGCAGCACAGATACGCAGTATTTT.

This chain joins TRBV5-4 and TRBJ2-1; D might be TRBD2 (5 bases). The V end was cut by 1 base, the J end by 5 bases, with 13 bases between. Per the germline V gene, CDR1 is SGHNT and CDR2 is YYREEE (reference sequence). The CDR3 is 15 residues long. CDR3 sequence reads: CASSLSPLRDNEQFF. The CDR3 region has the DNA TGTGCCAGCAGCTTGAGCCCACTGAGGGACAATGAGCAGTTCTTC.

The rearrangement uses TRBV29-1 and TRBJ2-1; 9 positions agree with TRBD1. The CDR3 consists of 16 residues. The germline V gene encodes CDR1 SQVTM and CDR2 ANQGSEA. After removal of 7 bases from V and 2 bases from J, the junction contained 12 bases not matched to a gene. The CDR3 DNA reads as TGCAGCGCCGGGGGTTCCGGGACAGGGCCCTACAATGAGCAGTTCTTC. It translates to CSAGGSGTGPYNEQFF.